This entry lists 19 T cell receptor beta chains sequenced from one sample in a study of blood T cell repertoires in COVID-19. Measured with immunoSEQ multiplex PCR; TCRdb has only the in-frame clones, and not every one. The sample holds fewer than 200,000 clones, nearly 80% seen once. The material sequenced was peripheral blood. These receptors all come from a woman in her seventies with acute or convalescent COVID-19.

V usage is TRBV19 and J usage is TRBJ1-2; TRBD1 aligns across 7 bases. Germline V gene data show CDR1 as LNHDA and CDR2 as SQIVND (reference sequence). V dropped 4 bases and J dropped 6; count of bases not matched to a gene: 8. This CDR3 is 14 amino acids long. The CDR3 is CASSTGQDLHGYTF. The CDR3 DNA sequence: TGTGCCAGTAGTACAGGACAGGATCTTCATGGCTACACCTTC.

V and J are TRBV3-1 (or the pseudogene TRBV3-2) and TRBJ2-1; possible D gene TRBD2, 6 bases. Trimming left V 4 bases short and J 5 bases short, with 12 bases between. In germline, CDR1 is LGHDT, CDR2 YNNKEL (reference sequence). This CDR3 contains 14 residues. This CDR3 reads CASSLRGANNEQFF. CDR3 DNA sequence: TGTGCCAGCAGCCTGCGCGGGGCCAACAATGAGCAGTTCTTC.

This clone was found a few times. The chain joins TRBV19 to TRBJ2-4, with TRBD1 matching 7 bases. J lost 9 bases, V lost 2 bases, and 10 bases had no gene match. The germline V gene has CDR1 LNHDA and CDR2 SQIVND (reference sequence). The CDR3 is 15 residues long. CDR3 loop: CASSITSGQAGIQYF. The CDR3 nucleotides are TGTGCCAGTAGTATAACCTCCGGACAGGCCGGCATTCAGTACTTC.

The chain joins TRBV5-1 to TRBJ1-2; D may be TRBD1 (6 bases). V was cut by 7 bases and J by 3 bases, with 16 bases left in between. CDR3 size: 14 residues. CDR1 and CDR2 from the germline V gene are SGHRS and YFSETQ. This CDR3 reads CASRNTGSDYGYTF. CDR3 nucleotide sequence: TGCGCCAGCCGAAATACAGGGTCCGACTATGGCTACACCTTC. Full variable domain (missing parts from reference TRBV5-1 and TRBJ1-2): KAGVTQTPRYLIKTRGQQVTLSCSPISGHRSVSWYQQTPGQGLQFLFEYFSETQRNKGNFPGRFSGRQFSNSRSEMNVSTLELGDSALYLCASRNTGSDYGYTFGSGTRLTVV.

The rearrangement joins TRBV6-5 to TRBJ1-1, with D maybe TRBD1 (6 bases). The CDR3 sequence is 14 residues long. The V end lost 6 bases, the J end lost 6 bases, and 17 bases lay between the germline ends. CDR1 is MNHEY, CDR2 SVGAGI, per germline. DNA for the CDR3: TGTGCCAGCAGCGAGCGCCAGGGGTTTGCTGAAGCTTTCTTT. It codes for CASSERQGFAEAFF.

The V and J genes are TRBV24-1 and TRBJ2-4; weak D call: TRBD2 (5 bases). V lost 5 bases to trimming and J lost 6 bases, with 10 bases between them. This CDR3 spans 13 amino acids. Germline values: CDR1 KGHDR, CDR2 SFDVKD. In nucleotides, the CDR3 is TGTGCCACCAGTGGTTCGGCGGGAAACATTCAGTACTTC. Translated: CATSGSAGNIQYF.

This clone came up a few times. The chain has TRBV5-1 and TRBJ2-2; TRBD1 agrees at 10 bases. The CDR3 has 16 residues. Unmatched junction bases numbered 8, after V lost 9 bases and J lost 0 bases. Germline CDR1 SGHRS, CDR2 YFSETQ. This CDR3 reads CATQPGQGTNTGELFF. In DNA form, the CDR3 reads TGCGCCACACAACCGGGACAGGGGACGAACACCGGGGAGCTGTTTTTT.

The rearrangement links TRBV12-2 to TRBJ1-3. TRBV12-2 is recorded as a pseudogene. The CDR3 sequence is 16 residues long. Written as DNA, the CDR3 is TGTGCAAGTCGCTTATGCGCCTGCCACTCTGGAAACACCATATATTTT. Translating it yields CASRLCACHSGNTIYF.

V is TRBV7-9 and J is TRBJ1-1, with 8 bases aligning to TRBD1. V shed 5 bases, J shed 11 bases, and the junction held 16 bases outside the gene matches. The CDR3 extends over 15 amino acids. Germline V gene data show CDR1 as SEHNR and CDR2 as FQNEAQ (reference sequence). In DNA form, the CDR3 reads TGTGCCAGCAGCCGCGGACAGGGAGTCGTTTGGAACGCTTTCTTT. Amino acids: CASSRGQGVVWNAFF.

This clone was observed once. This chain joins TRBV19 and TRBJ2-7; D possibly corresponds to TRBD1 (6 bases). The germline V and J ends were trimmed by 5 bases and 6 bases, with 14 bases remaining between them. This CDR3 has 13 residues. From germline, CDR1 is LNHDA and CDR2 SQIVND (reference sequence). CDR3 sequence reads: CASSSRGSSEQYF. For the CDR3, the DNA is TGTGCCAGTAGTTCCAGGGGATCGAGCGAGCAGTACTTC.

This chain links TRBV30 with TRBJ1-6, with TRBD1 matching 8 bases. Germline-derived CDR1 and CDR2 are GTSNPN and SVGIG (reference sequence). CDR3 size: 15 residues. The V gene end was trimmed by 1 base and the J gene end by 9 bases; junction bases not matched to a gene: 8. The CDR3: CAWSATDRVASPLHF. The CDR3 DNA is TGTGCCTGGAGTGCAACGGACAGGGTAGCTTCACCCCTCCACTTT.

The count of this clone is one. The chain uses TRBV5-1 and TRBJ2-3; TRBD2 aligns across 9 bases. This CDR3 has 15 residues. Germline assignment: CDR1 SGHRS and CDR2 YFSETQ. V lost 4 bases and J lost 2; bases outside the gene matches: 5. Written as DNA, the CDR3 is TGCGCCAGCAGCCTTAGACTAGCGGACACAGATACGCAGTATTTT. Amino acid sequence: CASSLRLADTDTQYF.

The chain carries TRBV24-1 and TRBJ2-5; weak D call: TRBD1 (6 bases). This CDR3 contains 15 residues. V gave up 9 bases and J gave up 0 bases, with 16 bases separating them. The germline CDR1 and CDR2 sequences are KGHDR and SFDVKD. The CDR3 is CATGTGWGHQETQYF. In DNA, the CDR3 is TGTGCCACCGGAACAGGGTGGGGACACCAAGAGACCCAGTACTTC.

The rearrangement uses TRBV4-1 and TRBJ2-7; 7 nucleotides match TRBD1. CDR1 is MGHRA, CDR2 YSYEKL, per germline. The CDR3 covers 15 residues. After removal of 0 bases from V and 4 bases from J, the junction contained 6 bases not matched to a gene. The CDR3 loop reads CASSQDETGRYEQYF. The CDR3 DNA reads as TGCGCCAGCAGCCAAGACGAGACAGGGCGTTACGAGCAGTACTTC.

The CDR3 nucleotides are TGTGCCAGCAGCCGACAGGGGGCTTGGGAAAAACTGTTTTTT. This sequence encodes CASSRQGAWEKLFF. The chain employs TRBV7-8 and TRBJ1-4; 10 nucleotides match TRBD1. Germline CDR1 reads SGHVS; CDR2 reads FQNEAQ. V was pared by 5 bases and J by 8 bases, with 5 bases of the junction left unmatched. This CDR3 contains 14 residues.

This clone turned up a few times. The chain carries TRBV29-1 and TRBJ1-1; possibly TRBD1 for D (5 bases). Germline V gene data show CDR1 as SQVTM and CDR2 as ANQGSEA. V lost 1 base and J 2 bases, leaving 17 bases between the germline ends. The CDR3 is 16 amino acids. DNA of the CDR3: TGCAGCGTTGAAGGATGGTCGCCCCAGGGAAACACTGAAGCTTTCTTT. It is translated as CSVEGWSPQGNTEAFF.

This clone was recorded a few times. CDR3 loop: CASSPTESGANVLTF. CDR3 in DNA: TGTGCCAGCAGTCCGACAGAGAGTGGGGCCAACGTCCTGACTTTC. The genes are TRBV2 and TRBJ2-6; weak D call: TRBD1 (5 bases). From germline, CDR1 is SNHLY and CDR2 FYNNEI. The V end lost 5 bases, the J end lost 3 bases, and 11 bases lay between the germline ends. This CDR3 comprises 15 residues.

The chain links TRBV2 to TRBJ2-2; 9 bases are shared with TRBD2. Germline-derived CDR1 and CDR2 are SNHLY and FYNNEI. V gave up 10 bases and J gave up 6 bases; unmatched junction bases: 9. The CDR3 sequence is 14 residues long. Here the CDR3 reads CATQTGTSSGELFF. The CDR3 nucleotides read TGTGCCACCCAAACCGGGACTAGCTCCGGGGAGCTGTTTTTT.

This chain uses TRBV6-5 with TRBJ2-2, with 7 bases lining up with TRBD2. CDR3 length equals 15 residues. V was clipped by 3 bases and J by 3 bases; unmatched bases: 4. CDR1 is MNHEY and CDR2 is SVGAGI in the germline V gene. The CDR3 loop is CASSYAGDYTGELFF. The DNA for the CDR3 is TGTGCCAGCAGTTATGCGGGGGATTACACCGGGGAGCTGTTTTTT.